The sample holds many counts of the clone carrying this T cell receptor (beta chain). Its target is unknown. Germline V CDR1 and CDR2: LGHNT, FRNRAP. The V end lost 2 bases, the J end lost 0 bases, and 14 bases lay between the germline ends. The CDR3 is 16 residues long. The template for TCR beta VDJ and CDR3 sequence profiling was genomic DNA. TCRdb independently ran MiXCR on the reads; one entry per CDR3 protein. The data hold 400,000 to 450,000 distinct CDR3 sequences, with approximately 70% observed a single time. The data originate from a study of CD8+CD57+ T cells in acquired aplastic anemia. Study findings and constraints: Patients were compared with controls for CD8+ Simpson's diversity, and no significant difference emerged.

V gene TRBV12-5 combines with J gene TRBJ2-7; a weak D match, TRBD1 (6 bases). This receptor was obtained from a human donor in good health, serving as a control. Sequencing was carried out using sorted CD4+, CD8+, or CD8+CD57+ T cells (not recorded which) from PBMCs. For the CDR3, the DNA is TGTGCTAGTGGTTTGATGCTACACAGGGTCTCCTACGAGCAGTACTTC. Protein product: CASGLMLHRVSYEQYF.